What follows are 27 T cell receptor beta chains derived from one specimen sequenced in a study of Graves' ophthalmopathy and Graves' hyperthyroidism. RNA transcripts were the template, and TCR beta CDR3 regions were amplified from them. HTBI primers served in a first-round RT-PCR, which a second-round multiplex PCR followed. MiXCR was run by TCRdb on the multiplex PCR reads, yielding one entry per CDR3 protein. This repertoire shows about 620,000 distinct CDR3 sequences, 20% to 25% found once; its top ten account for around 7%. Sequenced input: peripheral blood. These receptors all stem from a woman under 30 with stable Graves' hyperthyroidism. Some clones in this sample may be carry-over from other donors' samples.

This chain connects TRBV6-1 to TRBJ1-2; D gene uncertain. Trimming left V 5 bases short and J 5 bases short, with 12 bases between. This CDR3 spans 13 amino acids. Looked up from germline, CDR1 is MNHNS and CDR2 is SASEGT. The CDR3 sequence is CASSNRREYGYTF. The CDR3 DNA is TGTGCCAGCAGTAACAGACGGGAATATGGCTACACCTTC.

This clonotype came up many times. This rearrangement joins TRBV3-1 to TRBJ1-1; tentative D call: TRBD1 (5 bases). Germline loops: CDR1 LGHDT, CDR2 YNNKEL (reference sequence). The CDR3 extends over 14 amino acids. Trimming left V 6 bases short and J 4 bases short, with 15 bases between. CDR3 in amino acids: CASRRTGRGTEAFF. CDR3 coding DNA: TGTGCCAGCAGGCGAACCGGGAGGGGCACTGAAGCTTTCTTT.

The CDR3 sequence is CASSFTGGAMNTEAFF. As DNA, the CDR3 is TGCGCCAGCAGCTTCACAGGGGGCGCGATGAACACTGAAGCTTTCTTT. The chain carries TRBV5-1 and TRBJ1-1, with 9 bases lining up with TRBD1. The germline V gene has CDR1 SGHRS and CDR2 YFSETQ. V dropped 2 bases and J dropped 0; count of bases not matched to a gene: 5. This CDR3 comprises 16 residues. The full variable domain, rest sourced from reference TRBV5-1 and TRBJ1-1, is KAGVTQTPRYLIKTRGQQVTLSCSPISGHRSVSWYQQTPGQGLQFLFEYFSETQRNKGNFPGRFSGRQFSNSRSEMNVSTLELGDSALYLCASSFTGGAMNTEAFFGQGTRLTVV.

This clonotype was recorded at least ten times. The chain recombines TRBV24-1 with TRBJ2-6; D gene ambiguous. Between the trimmed V and J ends, which lost 4 bases and 0 bases, there was a span of 9 bases. The CDR3 is made up of 16 amino acids. Germline CDR1 KGHDR, CDR2 SFDVKD. CDR3 amino acids: CATSDQDSSGANVLTF. In DNA, the CDR3 is TGTGCCACCAGTGACCAGGATAGCTCTGGGGCCAACGTCCTGACTTTC.

The sample holds a few counts of this clonotype. The CDR3 loop reads CASRQGLEEQYF. The CDR3, as DNA: TGTGCCAGCAGACAGGGTCTCGAGGAGCAGTACTTC. The chain uses TRBV6-1 and TRBJ2-7; D perhaps matches TRBD1 (6 bases). The CDR3 contains 12 residues. The V and J ends lost 6 bases and 7 bases respectively, with 13 bases between them. The V gene's germline CDR1 is MNHNS and CDR2 SASEGT.

This clonotype came up many times. The chain employs TRBV30 and TRBJ2-2, with 7 positions matching TRBD2. This CDR3 has 12 amino acids. Germline CDR1 reads GTSNPN; CDR2 reads SVGIG (reference sequence). CDR3 sequence (DNA): TGTGGGTGGGCGGGAGCCCCCGGGGAGCTGTTTTTT. It codes for CGWAGAPGELFF. The full variable domain, its missing parts supplied by reference TRBV30 and TRBJ2-2, is SQTIHQWPATLVQPVGSPLSLECTVEGTSNPNLYWYRQAAGRGLQLLFYSVGIGQISSEVPQNLSASRPQDRQFILSSKKLLLSDSGFYLCGWAGAPGELFFGEGSRLTVL.

The rearrangement joins TRBV5-6 to TRBJ2-5, with TRBD1 matching over 8 bases. CDR3 length equals 14 residues. The V gene end was trimmed by 4 bases and the J gene end by 7 bases; junction bases not matched to a gene: 9. CDR1 is SGHDT and CDR2 is YYEEEE in the germline V gene. Here the CDR3 reads CASSRGQVGGTQYF. CDR3 nucleotides: TGTGCCAGCAGCCGGGGACAGGTCGGGGGGACCCAGTACTTC.

This clonotype was detected a few times. J is TRBJ2-5 and V is TRBV12-3 or TRBV12-4, with D possibly matching TRBD1 (6 bases). V shed 3 bases and J shed 2 bases, with 10 bases lying between them. CDR3 length equals 14 residues. CDR3 amino acids: CASSLGHQQETQYF. DNA for the CDR3: TGTGCCAGCAGTTTGGGACATCAGCAAGAGACCCAGTACTTC.

This clonotype has a count of ten or more. The V call is TRBV28, the J call TRBJ1-1, with a tentative D call TRBD1 (6 bases). Germline V gene sequence: CDR1 MDHEN, CDR2 SYDVKM. The CDR3 covers 14 residues. V was clipped by 2 bases and J by 1 base, with 8 bases between them. The chain's CDR3 is CASSLEDRNTEAFF. The DNA for the CDR3 is TGTGCCAGCAGTTTAGAGGACAGGAACACTGAAGCTTTCTTT.

This clonotype was recorded a few times. The rearrangement uses TRBV28 and TRBJ2-5, with D unresolved. The CDR3 extends over 18 amino acids. Looked up from germline, CDR1 is MDHEN and CDR2 is SYDVKM. V lost 6 bases, J lost 0 bases, and 23 bases lay in between. In DNA form, the CDR3 reads TGTGCCAGCAGCTCCACTCTTAATCCCCCGAGGTACCAAGAGACCCAGTACTTC. This codes for CASSSTLNPPRYQETQYF.

This rearrangement joins TRBV9 to TRBJ2-7; 13 positions match TRBD2. Germline CDR1 and CDR2: SGDLS and YYNGEE. CDR3 size: 15 residues. V dropped 2 bases and J dropped 5; count of bases not matched to a gene: 4. CDR3 nucleotide sequence: TGTGCCAGCAGCGTGGGGACTAGCGGGAATGACGAGCAGTACTTC. This codes for CASSVGTSGNDEQYF.

Ten or more counts support this clonotype. The J gene is TRBJ1-1, the V gene TRBV27; no clear D gene. Germline V gene data show CDR1 as MNHEY and CDR2 as SMNVEV (reference sequence). The CDR3 extends over 13 amino acids. Trimming took off 7 bases at V and 10 bases at J, with 19 bases between the two ends. For the CDR3, the DNA is TGTGCCAGCAATGACCCCGTAACGGGCAGAGCTTTCTTT. Protein sequence: CASNDPVTGRAFF.

The table lists this clonotype with many counts. The chain has TRBV7-9 and TRBJ1-5, with D hard to call. Germline-derived CDR1 and CDR2 are SEHNR and FQNEAQ (reference sequence). V was cut by 4 bases and J by 2 bases, with 12 bases left in between. The CDR3 sequence is 15 residues long. In DNA form, the CDR3 reads TGTGCCAGCAGCTATAACTCGGAAGGCAATCAGCCCCAGCATTTT. Amino acid sequence: CASSYNSEGNQPQHF.

At least ten counts were recorded for this clonotype. V and J are TRBV6-1 and TRBJ2-7, with D perhaps given as TRBD1 or TRBD2 (5 bases each). The V gene lost 0 bases and the J gene lost 4 bases, with 16 bases spanning the gap. Germline V gives CDR1 MNHNS, CDR2 SASEGT. The CDR3 is made up of 16 amino acids. CDR3 residues: CASSEAQEGLWYEQYF. The CDR3 DNA follows: TGTGCCAGCAGTGAAGCGCAAGAGGGGTTGTGGTACGAGCAGTACTTC.

V is TRBV6-1 and J is TRBJ1-2, with D maybe TRBD1 (6 bases). This CDR3 spans 15 amino acids. Germline V lookup: CDR1 MNHNS, CDR2 SASEGT. The ends were cut back, 11 bases at V and 8 bases at J, with 27 bases in the middle. CDR3 in DNA: TGTGCCCACAGAGGGAGCGGGACATTACCGGGGGGCTACACCTTC. Amino acids: CAHRGSGTLPGGYTF.

This clonotype has a handful of counts. The chain employs TRBV5-6 and TRBJ2-7; D gene unclear. V lost 1 base and J 7 bases, leaving 12 bases between the germline ends. There are 13 residues in the CDR3. Germline CDR1 SGHDT, CDR2 YYEEEE. In nucleotides, the CDR3 is TGTGCCAGCAGCTTGCGGCTTTTGATAGAGCAGTACTTC. Protein sequence: CASSLRLLIEQYF.

The chain uses TRBV12-3 or TRBV12-4 and TRBJ1-3; tentatively, D is TRBD1 (6 bases). The CDR3 runs to 16 residues. V was trimmed by 7 bases and J by 1 base, leaving 17 bases between them. The chain's CDR3 is CASTLLGGASGNTIYF. CDR3 in DNA: TGTGCCAGCACCCTCCTGGGGGGCGCTTCTGGAAACACCATATATTTT.

The sample holds many counts of this clonotype. V and J are TRBV2 and TRBJ1-6; 9 bases agree with TRBD1. The CDR3 loop spans 13 amino acids. J was trimmed by 7 bases and V by 8 bases; bases with no gene match: 3. CDR1 and CDR2 (germline): SNHLY, FYNNEI. The CDR3 DNA sequence: TGTGCCAGCGCGGGACAGGGAAATTCACCCCTCCACTTT. It encodes CASAGQGNSPLHF.

This clonotype was seen a handful of times. The V gene is TRBV28, the J gene TRBJ1-6; a possible D gene is TRBD1 (5 bases). CDR1 is MDHEN, CDR2 SYDVKM, per germline. V lost 5 bases to trimming and J lost 14 bases, with 13 bases between them. The length of the CDR3 is 12 residues. CDR3 amino acids: CASSQQVAALHF. Written as DNA, the CDR3 is TGTGCCAGCAGTCAACAGGTGGCGGCCCTCCACTTT.

This clonotype was seen many times. The gene calls are TRBV14 and TRBJ1-1; D is unclear. The CDR3 extends over 16 amino acids. The ends were cut back, 4 bases at V and 1 base at J, with 16 bases in the middle. The germline V gene has CDR1 SGHDN and CDR2 FVKESK. This chain's CDR3 is CASSPLYTGRNTEAFF. In DNA, the CDR3 is TGTGCCAGCAGCCCGTTGTATACTGGGAGGAACACTGAAGCTTTCTTT.

This clonotype was picked up many times. This chain links TRBV20-1 with TRBJ1-2; 11 bases fit TRBD1. The length of the CDR3 is 15 residues. Germline-derived CDR1 and CDR2 are DFQATT and SNEGSKA (reference sequence). With 1 base clipped from V and 4 bases from J, the junction kept 5 bases outside the gene matches. The CDR3 is CSARVDGQGAYGYTF. CDR3 nucleotides: TGCAGTGCTAGAGTAGATGGACAGGGGGCCTATGGCTACACCTTC.

There are many counts of this clonotype. The chain recombines TRBV12-3 or TRBV12-4 with TRBJ2-7; TRBD2 agrees at 11 bases. The J segment lost 9 bases and the V segment lost 5 bases, leaving 3 bases of the junction unmatched. The CDR3 is made up of 12 amino acids. CDR3 protein: CASSPGLAVQYF. The CDR3 nucleotides read TGTGCCAGCAGTCCGGGACTAGCGGTGCAGTACTTC.

In its sample, this clonotype was seen many times. The chain couples TRBV6-4 to TRBJ1-6, with D maybe TRBD1 (5 bases). Germline V gene sequence: CDR1 MRHNA, CDR2 SNTAGT. The CDR3 spans 14 residues. V was pared by 6 bases and J by 4 bases, with 10 bases between. Written as DNA, the CDR3 is TGTGCCAGCAGACCGGACACTTATAATTCACCCCTCCACTTT. Amino acid sequence: CASRPDTYNSPLHF.

This clonotype was found once. CDR3 amino acids: CASTRGARTGELFF. DNA of the CDR3: TGTGCCAGCACCCGGGGCGCGAGGACCGGGGAGCTGTTTTTT. The chain joins TRBV6-1 to TRBJ2-2; perhaps D is TRBD1 or TRBD2 (5 bases each). The CDR3 has 14 amino acids. The V end was cut by 7 bases, the J end by 5 bases, with 14 bases between. Germline CDR1 MNHNS, CDR2 SASEGT.

This clonotype has a count of ten or more. This chain uses TRBV12-5 with TRBJ1-5, with 10 bases identical to TRBD1. Germline assignment: CDR1 LGHNT and CDR2 FRNRAP. This CDR3 is 17 amino acids long. The J segment lost 4 bases and the V segment lost 1 base, leaving 7 bases of the junction unmatched. DNA for the CDR3: TGTGCTAGTGGTTTGGCGAAACCGGGACAGGGGAATCAGCCCCAGCATTTT. This encodes CASGLAKPGQGNQPQHF.

This chain joins TRBV6-1 and TRBJ1-6; D is undetermined. The CDR3 has 15 residues. V was clipped by 3 bases and J by 7 bases, with 13 bases between them. The V gene's germline CDR1 is MNHNS and CDR2 SASEGT. The CDR3: CASSDVVAGNSPLHF. The CDR3 DNA reads as TGTGCCAGCAGTGATGTAGTGGCCGGGAATTCACCCCTCCACTTT.

In its sample, this clonotype was seen many times. The CDR3 spells CASSEPGGAYGYTF. The CDR3 nucleotides are TGTGCCAGCAGTGAACCAGGGGGGGCCTATGGCTACACCTTC. The J gene is TRBJ1-2, the V gene TRBV25-1, with 7 positions matching TRBD1. Germline loops: CDR1 MGHDK, CDR2 SYGVNS. The CDR3 totals 14 residues. After removal of 2 bases from V and 4 bases from J, the junction contained 4 bases not matched to a gene.